Sequencing of this T cell receptor (beta chain) was carried out in a study of patients and donors after allogeneic stem cell transplantation. CDR3 length: 17 residues. Per germline, CDR1 SGHNT and CDR2 YENEEA. The ends lost 3 bases at V and 3 bases at J; junction bases unmatched: 8. TCRdb re-derived calls from the RT-PCR reads in MiXCR, one entry per CDR3 protein. The profile shows about a million distinct CDR3 sequences, about 20% of them singletons. This sequence originates from a human donor who was either an allogeneic HSCT recipient or a stem cell or donor lymphocyte infusion donor (not recorded which). It is not recorded whose cells these are; they may come from a transplant donor. This chain uses TRBV11-3 with TRBJ2-1, with 10 positions matching TRBD2. What was sequenced was blood, either unsorted or a sorted T cell fraction (not recorded which). Here the CDR3 reads CASSFGLGLAVYNEQFF. The CDR3 DNA reads TGTGCCAGCAGCTTCGGCCTAGGACTAGCGGTCTACAATGAGCAGTTCTTC.